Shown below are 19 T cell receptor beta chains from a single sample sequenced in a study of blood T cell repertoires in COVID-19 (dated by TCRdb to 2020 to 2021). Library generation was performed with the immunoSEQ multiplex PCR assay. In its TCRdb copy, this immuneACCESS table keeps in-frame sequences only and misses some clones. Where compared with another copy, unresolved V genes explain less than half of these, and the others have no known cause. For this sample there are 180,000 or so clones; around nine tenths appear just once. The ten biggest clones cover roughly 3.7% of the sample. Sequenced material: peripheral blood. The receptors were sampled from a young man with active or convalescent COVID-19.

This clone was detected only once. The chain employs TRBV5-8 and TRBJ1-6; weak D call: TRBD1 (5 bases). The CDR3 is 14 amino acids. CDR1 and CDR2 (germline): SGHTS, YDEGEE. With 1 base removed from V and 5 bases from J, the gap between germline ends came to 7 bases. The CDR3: CASSLRGDNSPLHF. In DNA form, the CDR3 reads TGTGCCAGCAGCTTGCGGGGGGATAATTCACCCCTCCACTTT. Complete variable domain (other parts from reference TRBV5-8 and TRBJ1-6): EAGVTQSPTHLIKTRGQQATLRCSPISGHTSVYWYQQALGLGLQFLLWYDEGEERNRGNFPPRFSGRQFPNYSSELNVNALELEDSALYLCASSLRGDNSPLHFGNGTRLTVT.

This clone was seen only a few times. CDR3 bases: TGCGCCAGCAGCCCGGACACTCCCTATAATTCACCCCTCCACTTT. It is translated as CASSPDTPYNSPLHF. This chain links TRBV5-1 with TRBJ1-6, with a weak D call TRBD1 (5 bases). Germline V lookup: CDR1 SGHRS, CDR2 YFSETQ. With 4 bases removed from V and 2 bases from J, the gap between germline ends came to 10 bases. The CDR3 sequence is 15 residues long. The whole variable domain, remainder taken from reference TRBV5-1 and TRBJ1-6, is KAGVTQTPRYLIKTRGQQVTLSCSPISGHRSVSWYQQTPGQGLQFLFEYFSETQRNKGNFPGRFSGRQFSNSRSEMNVSTLELGDSALYLCASSPDTPYNSPLHFGNGTRLTVT.

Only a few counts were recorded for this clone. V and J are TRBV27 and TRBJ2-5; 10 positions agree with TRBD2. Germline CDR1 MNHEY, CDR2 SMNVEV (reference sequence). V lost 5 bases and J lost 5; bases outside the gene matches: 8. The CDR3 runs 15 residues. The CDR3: CASSDQGLARETQYF. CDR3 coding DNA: TGTGCCAGCAGTGATCAGGGACTAGCGAGGGAGACCCAGTACTTC.

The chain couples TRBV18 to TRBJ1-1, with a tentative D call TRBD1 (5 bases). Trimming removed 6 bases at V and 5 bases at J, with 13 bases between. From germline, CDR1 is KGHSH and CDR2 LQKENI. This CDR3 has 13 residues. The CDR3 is CASSIGGDTEAFF. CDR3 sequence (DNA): TGTGCCAGCTCTATTGGGGGGGATACTGAAGCTTTCTTT.

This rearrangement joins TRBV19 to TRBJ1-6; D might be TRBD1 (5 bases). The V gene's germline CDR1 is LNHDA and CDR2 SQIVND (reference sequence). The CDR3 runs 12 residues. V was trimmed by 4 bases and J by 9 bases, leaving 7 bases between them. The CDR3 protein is CASSTGRSPLHF. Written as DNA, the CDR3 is TGTGCCAGTAGTACAGGGCGTTCACCCCTCCACTTT.

The DNA of the CDR3 is TGTGCCAGCCGAGGGTTAATGAACACTGAAGCTTTCTTT. This sequence encodes CASRGLMNTEAFF. The genes are TRBV19 and TRBJ1-1; D is undetermined. CDR1 and CDR2 from the germline V gene are LNHDA and SQIVND (reference sequence). This CDR3 has 13 residues. V lost 9 bases to trimming and J lost 0 bases, with 11 bases between them.

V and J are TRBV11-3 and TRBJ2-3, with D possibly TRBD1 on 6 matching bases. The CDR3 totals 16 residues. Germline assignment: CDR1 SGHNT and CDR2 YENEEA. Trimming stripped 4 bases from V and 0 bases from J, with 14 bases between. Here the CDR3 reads CASSSTGTPSTDTQYF. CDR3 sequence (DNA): TGTGCCAGCAGCTCTACCGGGACACCCAGCACAGATACGCAGTATTTT.

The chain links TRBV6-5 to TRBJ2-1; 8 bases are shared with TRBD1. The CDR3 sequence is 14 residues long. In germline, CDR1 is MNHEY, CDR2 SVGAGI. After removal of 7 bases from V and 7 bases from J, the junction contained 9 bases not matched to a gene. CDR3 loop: CASNLGQGRNEQFF. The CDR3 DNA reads TGTGCCAGCAACCTTGGACAGGGAAGGAATGAGCAGTTCTTC.

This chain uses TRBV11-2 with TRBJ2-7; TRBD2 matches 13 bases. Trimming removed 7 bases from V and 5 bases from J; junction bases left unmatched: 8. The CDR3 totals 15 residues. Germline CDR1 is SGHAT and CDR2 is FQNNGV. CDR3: CASNRGLAGAHEQYF. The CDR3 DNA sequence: TGTGCCAGCAACCGAGGACTAGCGGGAGCGCACGAGCAGTACTTC.

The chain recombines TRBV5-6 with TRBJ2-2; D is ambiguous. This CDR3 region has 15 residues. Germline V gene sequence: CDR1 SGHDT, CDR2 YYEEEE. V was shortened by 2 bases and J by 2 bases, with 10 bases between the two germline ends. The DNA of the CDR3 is TGTGCCAGCAGCTTATCGGCAGGAAACACCGGGGAGCTGTTTTTT. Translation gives CASSLSAGNTGELFF. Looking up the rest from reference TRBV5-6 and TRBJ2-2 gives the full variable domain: DAGVTQSPTHLIKTRGQQVTLRCSPKSGHDTVSWYQQALGQGPQFIFQYYEEEERQRGNFPDRFSGHQFPNYSSELNVNALLLGDSALYLCASSLSAGNTGELFFGEGSRLTVL.

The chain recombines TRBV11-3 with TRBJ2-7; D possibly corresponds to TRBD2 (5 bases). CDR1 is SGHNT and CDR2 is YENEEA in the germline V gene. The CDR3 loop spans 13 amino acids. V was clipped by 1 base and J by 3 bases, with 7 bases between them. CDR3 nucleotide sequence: TGTGCCAGCAGCTTAGGGGGAGACTACGAGCAGTACTTC. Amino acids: CASSLGGDYEQYF. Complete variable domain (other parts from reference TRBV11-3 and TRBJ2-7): EAGVVQSPRYKIIEKKQPVAFWCNPISGHNTLYWYLQNLGQGPELLIRYENEEAVDDSQLPKDRFSAERLKGVDSTLKIQPAELGDSAVYLCASSLGGDYEQYFGPGTRLTVT.

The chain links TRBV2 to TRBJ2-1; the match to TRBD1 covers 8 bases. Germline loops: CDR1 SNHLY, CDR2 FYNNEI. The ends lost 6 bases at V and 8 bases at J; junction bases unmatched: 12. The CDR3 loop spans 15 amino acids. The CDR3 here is CASRQTGVGAHEQFF. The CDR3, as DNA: TGTGCCAGCAGACAGACAGGGGTGGGGGCTCATGAGCAGTTCTTC.

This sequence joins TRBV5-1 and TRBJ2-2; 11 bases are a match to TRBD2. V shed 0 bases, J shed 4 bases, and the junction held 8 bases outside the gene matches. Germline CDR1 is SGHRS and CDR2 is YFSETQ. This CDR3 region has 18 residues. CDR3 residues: CASSLAIAGGSGTGELFF. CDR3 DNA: TGCGCCAGCAGCTTGGCCATAGCGGGAGGGTCGGGCACCGGGGAGCTGTTTTTT.

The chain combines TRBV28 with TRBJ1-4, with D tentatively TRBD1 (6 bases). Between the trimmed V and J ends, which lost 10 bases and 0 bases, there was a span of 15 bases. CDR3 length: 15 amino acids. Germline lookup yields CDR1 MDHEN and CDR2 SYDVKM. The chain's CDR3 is CATNLQGSTNEKLFF. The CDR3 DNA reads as TGTGCCACCAACCTACAGGGATCAACTAATGAAAAACTGTTTTTT.

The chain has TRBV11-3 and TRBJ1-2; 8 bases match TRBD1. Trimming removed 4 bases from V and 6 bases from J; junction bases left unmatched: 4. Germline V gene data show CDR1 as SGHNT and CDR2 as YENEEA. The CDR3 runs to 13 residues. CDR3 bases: TGTGCCAGCAGCTCGGACAGGGTTGATGGCTACACCTTC. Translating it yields CASSSDRVDGYTF.

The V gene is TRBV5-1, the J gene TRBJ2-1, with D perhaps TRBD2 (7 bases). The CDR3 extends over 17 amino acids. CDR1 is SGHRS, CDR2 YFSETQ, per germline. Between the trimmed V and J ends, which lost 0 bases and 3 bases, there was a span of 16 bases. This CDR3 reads CASSLGIGGLGYNEQFF. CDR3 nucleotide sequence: TGCGCCAGCAGCTTGGGTATCGGGGGGCTTGGCTACAATGAGCAGTTCTTC.

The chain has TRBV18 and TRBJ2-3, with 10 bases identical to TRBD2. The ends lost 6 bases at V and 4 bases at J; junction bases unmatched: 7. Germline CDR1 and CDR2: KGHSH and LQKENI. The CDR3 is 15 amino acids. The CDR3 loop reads CASSPLAGVPDTQYF. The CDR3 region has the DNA TGTGCCAGCTCTCCTCTAGCGGGAGTCCCAGATACGCAGTATTTT.

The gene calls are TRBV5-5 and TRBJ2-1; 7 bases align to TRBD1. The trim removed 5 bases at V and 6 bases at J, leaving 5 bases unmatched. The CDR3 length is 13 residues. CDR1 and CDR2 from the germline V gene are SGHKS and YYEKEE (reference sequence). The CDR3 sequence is CASRRQGGNEQFF. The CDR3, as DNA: TGTGCCAGCAGGAGACAGGGCGGCAATGAGCAGTTCTTC.

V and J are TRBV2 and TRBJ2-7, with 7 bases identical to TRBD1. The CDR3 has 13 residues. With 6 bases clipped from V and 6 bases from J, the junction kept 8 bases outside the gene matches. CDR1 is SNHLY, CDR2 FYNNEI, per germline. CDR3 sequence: CASSGTAQGEQYF. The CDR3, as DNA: TGTGCCAGCAGCGGGACAGCCCAAGGCGAGCAGTACTTC.